This T cell receptor (beta chain) was observed in a study of cytomegalovirus exposure and HLA in healthy donors. Use of 60 Vbeta and 13 Jbeta primers characterized the PCR. The table came from immunoSEQ multiplex PCR; TCRdb's copy has only in-frame clones and leaves some out. The table lists roughly 190,000 clones, more than 65% of them singletons. In this sample, this clone turned up a few times. Its antigen is currently unknown. Overall study results and limits: In a later analysis, TCR beta V- and J-gene trimming was associated with a missense DCLRE1C variant. Most sequenced TCRs were rare (though some public TCRs occurred in many donors). DRB1 showed the most TCR associations and HLA-C the fewest in a later analysis, as rates varied by HLA locus. Serostatus for CMV was the only available immune exposure information.

Input material: PBMCs. The TCR comes from a woman aged 25 to 39 in good health and CMV-seropositive.

Here the CDR3 reads CASSSGTMNTGELFF. The CDR3 nucleotides read TGTGCCAGTAGTTCCGGGACTATGAACACCGGGGAGCTGTTTTTT. The chain combines TRBV19 with TRBJ2-2; 7 bases match TRBD2. Germline CDR1 LNHDA, CDR2 SQIVND (reference sequence). J lost 1 base, V lost 5 bases, and 4 bases had no gene match. The CDR3 totals 15 residues.